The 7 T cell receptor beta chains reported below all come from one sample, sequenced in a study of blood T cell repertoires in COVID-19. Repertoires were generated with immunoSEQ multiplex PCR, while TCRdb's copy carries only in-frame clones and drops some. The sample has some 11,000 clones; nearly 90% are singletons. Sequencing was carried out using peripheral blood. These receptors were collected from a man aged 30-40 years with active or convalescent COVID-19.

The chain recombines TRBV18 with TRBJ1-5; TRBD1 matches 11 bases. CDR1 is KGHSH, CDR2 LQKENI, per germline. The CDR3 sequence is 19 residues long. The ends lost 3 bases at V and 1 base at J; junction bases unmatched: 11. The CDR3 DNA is TGTGCCAGCTCACCTTCACGGACAGGGGGCTTGGGAAGCAATCAGCCCCAGCATTTT. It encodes CASSPSRTGGLGSNQPQHF.

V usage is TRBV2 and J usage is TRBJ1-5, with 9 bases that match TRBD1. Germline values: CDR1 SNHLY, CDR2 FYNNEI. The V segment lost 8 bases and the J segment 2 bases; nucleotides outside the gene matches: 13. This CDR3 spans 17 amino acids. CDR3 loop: CASYQTGGEVGNQPQHF. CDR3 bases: TGTGCCAGCTACCAGACAGGGGGGGAGGTCGGCAATCAGCCCCAGCATTTT.

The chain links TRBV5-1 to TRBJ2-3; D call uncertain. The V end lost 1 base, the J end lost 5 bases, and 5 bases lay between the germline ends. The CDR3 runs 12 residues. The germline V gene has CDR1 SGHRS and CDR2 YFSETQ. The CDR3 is CASSLTEDTQYF. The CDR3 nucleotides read TGCGCCAGCAGCTTGACAGAAGATACGCAGTATTTT.

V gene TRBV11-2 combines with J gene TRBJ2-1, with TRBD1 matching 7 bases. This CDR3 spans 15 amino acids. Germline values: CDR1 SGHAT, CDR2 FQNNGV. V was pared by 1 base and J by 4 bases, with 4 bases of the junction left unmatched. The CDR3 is CASSLGQGGYNEQFF. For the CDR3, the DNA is TGTGCCAGCAGCTTAGGACAGGGCGGGTACAATGAGCAGTTCTTC.

CDR3 amino acids: CASFRDRGHEQYF. CDR3 DNA sequence: TGTGCCAGCTTTAGGGACAGGGGCCACGAGCAGTACTTC. The chain carries TRBV2 and TRBJ2-7, with 10 nucleotides matching TRBD1. Per germline, CDR1 SNHLY and CDR2 FYNNEI. The CDR3 contains 13 residues. J lost 5 bases, V lost 8 bases, and 6 bases had no gene match. Full variable domain (missing parts from reference TRBV2 and TRBJ2-7): EPEVTQTPSHQVTQMGQEVILRCVPISNHLYFYWYRQILGQKVEFLVSFYNNEISEKSEIFDDQFSVERPDGSNFTLKIRSTKLEDSAMYFCASFRDRGHEQYFGPGTRLTVT.

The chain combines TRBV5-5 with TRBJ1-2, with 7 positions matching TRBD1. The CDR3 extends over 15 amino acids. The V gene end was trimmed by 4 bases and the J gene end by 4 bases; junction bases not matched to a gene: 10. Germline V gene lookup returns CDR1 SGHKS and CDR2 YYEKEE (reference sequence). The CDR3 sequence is CASSVSGGMGYGYTF. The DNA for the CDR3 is TGTGCCAGCAGCGTTTCAGGGGGTATGGGCTATGGCTACACCTTC. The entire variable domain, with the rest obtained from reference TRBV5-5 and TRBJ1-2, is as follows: DAGVTQSPTHLIKTRGQQVTLRCSPISGHKSVSWYQQVLGQGPQFIFQYYEKEERGRGNFPDRFSARQFPNYSSELNVNALLLGDSALYLCASSVSGGMGYGYTFGSGTRLTVV.

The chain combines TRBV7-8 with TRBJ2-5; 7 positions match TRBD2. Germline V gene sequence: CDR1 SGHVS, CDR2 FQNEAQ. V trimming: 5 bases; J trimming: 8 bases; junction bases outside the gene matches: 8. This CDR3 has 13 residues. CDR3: CASSVGTTLTQYF. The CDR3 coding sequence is TGTGCCAGCAGCGTCGGGACTACCCTTACCCAGTACTTC.